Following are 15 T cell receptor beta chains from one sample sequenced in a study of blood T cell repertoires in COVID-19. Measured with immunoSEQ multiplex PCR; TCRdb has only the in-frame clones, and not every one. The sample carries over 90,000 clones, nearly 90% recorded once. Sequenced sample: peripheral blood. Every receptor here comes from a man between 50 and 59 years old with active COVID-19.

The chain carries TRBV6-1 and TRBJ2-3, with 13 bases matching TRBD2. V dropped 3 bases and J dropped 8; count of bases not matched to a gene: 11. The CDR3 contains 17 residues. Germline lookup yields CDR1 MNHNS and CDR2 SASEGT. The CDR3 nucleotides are TGTGCCAGCAGTGAGCCTACTAGCGGGGGGGCCCTGGGTACGCAGTATTTT. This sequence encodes CASSEPTSGGALGTQYF.

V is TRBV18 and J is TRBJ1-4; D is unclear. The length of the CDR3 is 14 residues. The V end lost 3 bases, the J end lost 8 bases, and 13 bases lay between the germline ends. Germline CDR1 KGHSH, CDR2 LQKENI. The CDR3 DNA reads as TGTGCCAGCTCACCGGGCTACAGTAGGGAAAAACTGTTTTTT. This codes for CASSPGYSREKLFF. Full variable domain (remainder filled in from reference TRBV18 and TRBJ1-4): NAGVMQNPRHLVRRRGQEARLRCSPMKGHSHVYWYRQLPEEGLKFMVYLQKENIIDESGMPKERFSAEFPKEGPSILRIQQVVRGDSAAYFCASSPGYSREKLFFGSGTQLSVL.

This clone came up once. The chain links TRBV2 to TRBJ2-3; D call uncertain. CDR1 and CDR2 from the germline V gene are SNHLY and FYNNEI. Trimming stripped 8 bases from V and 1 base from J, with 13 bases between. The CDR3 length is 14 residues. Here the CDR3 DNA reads TGTGCCAGCGTCCCGACTCTAGGCACAGATACGCAGTATTTT. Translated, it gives CASVPTLGTDTQYF.

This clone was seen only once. The CDR3 here is CASSLAGQGKLTF. CDR3 DNA: TGCGCCAGCAGCTTGGCAGGACAGGGCAAATTGACCTTC. This chain joins TRBV5-1 and TRBJ1-2, with 8 bases aligning to TRBD1. The CDR3 consists of 13 residues. V was clipped by 0 bases and J by 14 bases; unmatched bases: 9. In germline, CDR1 is SGHRS, CDR2 YFSETQ.

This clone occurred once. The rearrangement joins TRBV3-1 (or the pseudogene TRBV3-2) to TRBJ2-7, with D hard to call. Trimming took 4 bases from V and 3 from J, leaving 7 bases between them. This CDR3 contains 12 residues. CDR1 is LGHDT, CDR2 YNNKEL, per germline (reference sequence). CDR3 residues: CASSRGDYEQYF. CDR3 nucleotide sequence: TGTGCCAGCAGCCGCGGTGACTACGAGCAGTACTTC.

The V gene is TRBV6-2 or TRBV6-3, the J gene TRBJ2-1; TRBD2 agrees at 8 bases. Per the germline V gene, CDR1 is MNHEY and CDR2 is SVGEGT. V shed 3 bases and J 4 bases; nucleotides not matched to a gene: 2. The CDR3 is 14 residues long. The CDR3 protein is CASSYGGGYNEQFF. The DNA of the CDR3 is TGTGCCAGCAGTTATGGCGGGGGGTACAATGAGCAGTTCTTC.

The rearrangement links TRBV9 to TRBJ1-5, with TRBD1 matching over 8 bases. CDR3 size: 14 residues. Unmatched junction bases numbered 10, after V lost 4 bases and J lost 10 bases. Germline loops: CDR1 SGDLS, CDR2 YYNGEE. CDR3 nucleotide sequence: TGTGCCAGCAGCATTGGACAGGGAAATCTACCCCAGCATTTT. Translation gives CASSIGQGNLPQHF.

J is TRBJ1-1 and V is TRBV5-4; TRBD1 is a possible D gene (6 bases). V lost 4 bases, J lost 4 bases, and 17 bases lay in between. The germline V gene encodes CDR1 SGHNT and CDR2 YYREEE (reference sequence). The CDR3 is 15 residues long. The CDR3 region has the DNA TGTGCCAGCAGCCTACCACAGGGCACCGGCACTGAAGCTTTCTTT. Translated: CASSLPQGTGTEAFF. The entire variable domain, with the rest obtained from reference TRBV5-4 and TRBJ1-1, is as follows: ETGVTQSPTHLIKTRGQQVTLRCSSQSGHNTVSWYQQALGQGPQFIFQYYREEENGRGNFPPRFSGLQFPNYSSELNVNALELDDSALYLCASSLPQGTGTEAFFGQGTRLTVV.

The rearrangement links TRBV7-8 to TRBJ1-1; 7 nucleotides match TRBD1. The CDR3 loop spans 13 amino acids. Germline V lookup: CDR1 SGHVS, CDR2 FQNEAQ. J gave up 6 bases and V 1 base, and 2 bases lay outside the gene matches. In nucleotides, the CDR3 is TGTGCCAGCAGCTTAGGAGGGGGCCCTGAAGCTTTCTTT. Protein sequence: CASSLGGGPEAFF.

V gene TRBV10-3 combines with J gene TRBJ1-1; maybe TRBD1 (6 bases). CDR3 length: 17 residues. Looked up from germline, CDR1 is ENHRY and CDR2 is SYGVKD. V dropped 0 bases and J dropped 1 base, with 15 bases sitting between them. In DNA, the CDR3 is TGTGCCATCAGTGAGTCATTCCGGACAGACCCGAACACTGAAGCTTTCTTT. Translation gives CAISESFRTDPNTEAFF.

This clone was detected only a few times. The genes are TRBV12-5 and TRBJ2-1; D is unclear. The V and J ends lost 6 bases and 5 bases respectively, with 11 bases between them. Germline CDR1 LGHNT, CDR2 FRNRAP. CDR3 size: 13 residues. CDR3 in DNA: TGTGCTAGTGGCCCCAGGCAGAACAATGAGCAGTTCTTC. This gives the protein CASGPRQNNEQFF.

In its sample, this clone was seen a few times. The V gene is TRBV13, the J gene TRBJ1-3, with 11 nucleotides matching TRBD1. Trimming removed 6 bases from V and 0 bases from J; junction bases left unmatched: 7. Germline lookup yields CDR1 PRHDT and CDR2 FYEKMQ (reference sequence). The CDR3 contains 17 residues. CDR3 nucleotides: TGTGCCAGCAGGGAAGGACAGGGGGCTATCTCTGGAAACACCATATATTTT. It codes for CASREGQGAISGNTIYF.

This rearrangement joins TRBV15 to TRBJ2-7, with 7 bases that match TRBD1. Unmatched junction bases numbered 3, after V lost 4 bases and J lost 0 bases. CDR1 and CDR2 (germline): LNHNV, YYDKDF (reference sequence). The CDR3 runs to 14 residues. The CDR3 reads CATSTRQGSYEQYF. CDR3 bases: TGTGCCACCAGCACCCGACAGGGCTCCTACGAGCAGTACTTC.

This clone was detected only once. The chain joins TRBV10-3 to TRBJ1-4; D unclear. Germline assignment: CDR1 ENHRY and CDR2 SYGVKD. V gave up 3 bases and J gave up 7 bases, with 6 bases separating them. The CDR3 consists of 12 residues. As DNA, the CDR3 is TGTGCCATCAGTGAAGAGGTTGAAAAACTGTTTTTT. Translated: CAISEEVEKLFF.

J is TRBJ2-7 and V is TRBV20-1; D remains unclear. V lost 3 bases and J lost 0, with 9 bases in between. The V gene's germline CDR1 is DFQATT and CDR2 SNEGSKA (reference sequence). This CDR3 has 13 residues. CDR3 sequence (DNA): TGCAGTGCTAGTCCTTCCAGCTCCTACGAGCAGTACTTC. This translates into CSASPSSSYEQYF.